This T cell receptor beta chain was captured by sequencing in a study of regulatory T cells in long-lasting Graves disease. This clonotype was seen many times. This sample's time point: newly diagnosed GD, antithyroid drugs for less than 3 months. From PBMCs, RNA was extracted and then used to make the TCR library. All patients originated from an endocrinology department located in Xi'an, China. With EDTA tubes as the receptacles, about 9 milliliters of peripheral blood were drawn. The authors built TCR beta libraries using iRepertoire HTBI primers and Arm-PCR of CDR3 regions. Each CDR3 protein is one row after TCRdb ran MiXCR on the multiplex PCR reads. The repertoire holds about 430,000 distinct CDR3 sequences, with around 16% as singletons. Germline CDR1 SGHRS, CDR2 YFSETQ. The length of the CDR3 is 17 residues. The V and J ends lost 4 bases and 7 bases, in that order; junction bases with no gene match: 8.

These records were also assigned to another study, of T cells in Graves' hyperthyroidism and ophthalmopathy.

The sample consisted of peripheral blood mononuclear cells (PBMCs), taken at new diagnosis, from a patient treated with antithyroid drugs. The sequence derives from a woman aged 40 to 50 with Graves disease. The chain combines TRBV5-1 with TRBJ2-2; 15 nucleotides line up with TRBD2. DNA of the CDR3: TGCGCCAGCAGCACCTGGACTAGCGGGAGGGCCGTCGGGGAGCTGTTTTTT. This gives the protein CASSTWTSGRAVGELFF.